Shown below are 27 T cell receptor beta chains from a single sample sequenced in a study (dated by TCRdb to the late 2010s). The instrument given in TCRdb is Illumina HiSeq 2500. Using fastp at Q25 and MiXCR, TCRdb reprocessed the public reads and kept productive beta chains. Each CDR3 protein gets just one entry, which takes the most common genes and DNA from the rows behind it. The sample has approximately 1,800 distinct CDR3 sequences on record, 25% to 35% of them singletons. The ten biggest clones cover approximately 5.5% of the sample. Sample: CD8+ T cells (not recorded whether cultured). The source of these receptors is a female donor.

This clonotype is judged large. V usage is TRBV6-5 and J usage is TRBJ2-2; 8 nucleotides line up with TRBD1. V was clipped by 2 bases and J by 2 bases; unmatched bases: 7. CDR1 is MNHEY and CDR2 is SVGAGI in the germline V gene. The CDR3 spans 17 residues. The CDR3 is CASSYAPGQGNTGELFF. The CDR3 DNA follows: TGTGCCAGCAGTTACGCTCCCGGACAGGGCAACACCGGGGAGCTGTTTTTT.

Judged by abundance, this clonotype is medium-sized. A much larger clone sits a single nucleotide away, making a read error possible. This chain links TRBV20-1 with TRBJ1-2; 7 bases map to TRBD1. The CDR3 has 12 residues. The germline gives CDR1 DFQATT, CDR2 SNEGSKA (reference sequence). The CDR3 nucleotides read TGCAGTGCCGGGACAGCCAACTATGGCTACGCCTTC. Translating it yields CSAGTANYGYAF.

As to this clonotype: A junction end diverges from the germline sequence, so it may reflect a read error. In DNA form, the CDR3 reads TGCGCCGGCAGCTTGGACGAGGGGGCTCTTTTTACTGAAGCTTTCTTC. It is translated as CAGSLDEGALFTEAFF. The chain links TRBV5-1 to TRBJ1-1; the match to TRBD1 covers 7 bases. The CDR3 has 16 residues. Germline CDR1 SGHRS, CDR2 YFSETQ.

By proportion, this clonotype is large. The rearrangement joins TRBV4-3 to TRBJ2-2; D is possibly TRBD2 (6 bases). The V end lost 0 bases, the J end lost 4 bases, and 18 bases lay between the germline ends. The CDR3 spans 18 residues. Per the germline V gene, CDR1 is LGHNA and CDR2 is YSLEER. DNA for the CDR3: TGCGCCAGCAGCCAAGATGGTGTGGGGGGATCGGGCACCGGGGAGCTGTTTTTT. Translating it yields CASSQDGVGGSGTGELFF.

There are a few counts of this clonotype. A much larger clonotype is one base distant, so this may be a read error. The J gene is TRBJ2-3, the V gene TRBV19; D is tentatively TRBD1 or TRBD2 (5 bases each). The CDR3 is 12 residues long. The germline CDR1 and CDR2 sequences are LNHDA and SQIVND (reference sequence). The CDR3 sequence: CASSEGTGTQYF. The CDR3 DNA follows: TGTGCCAGTAGTGAGGGAACAGGTACGCAGTATTTT.

This clonotype rates as large. V and J are TRBV7-8 and TRBJ1-1; D call uncertain. This CDR3 is 16 amino acids long. CDR1 and CDR2 (germline): SGHVS, FQNEAQ. V shed 5 bases and J shed 0 bases, with 16 bases lying between them. CDR3 loop: CASSRRTAGLNTEAFF. In DNA, the CDR3 is TGTGCCAGCAGCCGACGAACGGCGGGGTTGAACACTGAAGCTTTCTTT.

This clonotype has only a few counts. This chain connects TRBV20-1 to TRBJ1-1, with D unclear. The CDR3 has 12 amino acids. Trimming cost V 3 bases and J 1 base, with 6 bases left between them. Germline V gene lookup returns CDR1 DFQATT and CDR2 SNEGSKA (reference sequence). CDR3 protein: CSARDPNTEAFF. The CDR3 region has the DNA TGCAGTGCTAGGGATCCGAACACTGAAGCTTTCTTT.

The sample holds one count of this clonotype. One junction end does not reproduce the germline sequence, and a read error may be involved. The rearrangement links TRBV20-1 to TRBJ1-2; D uncertain. The V gene's germline CDR1 is DFQATT and CDR2 SNEGSKA (reference sequence). The CDR3 has 12 residues. The CDR3 sequence: CSASRTYYVYTF. The CDR3 nucleotides read TGCAGTGCTAGTAGGACGTACTATGTCTACACCTTC.

By share, this clonotype counts as large. The chain recombines TRBV13 with TRBJ2-2, with D perhaps assigned TRBD1 or TRBD2 (5 bases each). From germline, CDR1 is PRHDT and CDR2 FYEKMQ (reference sequence). This CDR3 spans 14 amino acids. Trimming removed 5 bases at V and 7 bases at J, with 14 bases between. The CDR3 DNA reads TGTGCCAGCAGCCCCCGGGACGACGGCGGGGAGCTGTTTTTT. This sequence encodes CASSPRDDGGELFF.

In this sample, this clonotype is medium-sized (0.01 to 0.1%). The chain couples TRBV5-1 to TRBJ2-1; tentative D call: TRBD2 (6 bases). Germline CDR1 SGHRS, CDR2 YFSETQ. The V gene lost 0 bases and the J gene lost 8 bases, with 12 bases spanning the gap. The CDR3 runs to 14 residues. Written as DNA, the CDR3 is TGCGCCAGCAGCTTGGAGGAGGGACCCGATGAGCAGTTCTTC. Its protein product is CASSLEEGPDEQFF.

This clonotype counts as medium-sized. A read error may be the cause here, since a much bigger clone is one base away. J is TRBJ1-5 and V is TRBV5-1; D remains ambiguous. The J call could be wrong; TRBJ2-3 is a better fit for the DNA end. This CDR3 comprises 16 residues. Germline V gives CDR1 SGHRS, CDR2 YFSETQ. The CDR3 DNA reads TGCGCCAGCAGCCCAGAACCGGGCCTTCTCAATCAGCCCCAGTATTTT. This codes for CASSPEPGLLNQPQYF.

About this clonotype: A much larger clone lies one base from this, so it may be a read error. This chain links TRBV3-1 with TRBJ1-4; 7 nucleotides align to TRBD1. Germline V gene lookup returns CDR1 LGHDT and CDR2 YNNKEL (reference sequence). J lost 7 bases, V lost 4 bases, and 12 bases had no gene match. This CDR3 is built from 16 residues. CDR3 sequence reads: CASSREETGLSEKLFF. The CDR3 nucleotides read TGTGCCAGCAGCCGAGAGGAGACAGGGTTAAGTGAAAAACTGTTTTTT.

Sample share makes this clonotype medium-sized. V is TRBV5-6 and J is TRBJ2-1; no firm D call. The CDR3 covers 15 residues. The V gene lost 1 base and the J gene lost 0 bases, with 8 bases spanning the gap. CDR1 is SGHDT and CDR2 is YYEEEE in the germline V gene. The CDR3 DNA follows: TGTGCCAGCAGCTTGTACTCTAGCTCCTACAATGAGCAGTTCTTC. Its translation is CASSLYSSSYNEQFF.

This clonotype is termed large. The V gene is TRBV27, the J gene TRBJ2-7, with 8 bases matching TRBD1. Germline values: CDR1 MNHEY, CDR2 SMNVEV (reference sequence). The junction had 9 bases not matched to a gene; V was cut back by 10 bases and J by 4 bases. This CDR3 has 13 residues. Here the CDR3 reads CATSQGAWYEQYF. CDR3 nucleotides: TGTGCCACCTCCCAGGGGGCTTGGTACGAGCAGTACTTC.

V and J are TRBV25-1 and TRBJ2-3, with D possibly matching TRBD1 (6 bases). Trimming removed 4 bases from V and 6 bases from J, with 14 bases in between. CDR3 length equals 14 residues. The germline V gene encodes CDR1 MGHDK and CDR2 SYGVNS. The CDR3 nucleotides read TGTGCCAGCAGTGCAGGGGATGCCACGGATACGCAGTATTTT. Translation: CASSAGDATDTQYF.

Sample share makes this clonotype large. The chain recombines TRBV7-9 with TRBJ2-2, with 11 bases identical to TRBD1. V gave up 4 bases and J gave up 6 bases; unmatched junction bases: 4. The germline V gene has CDR1 SEHNR and CDR2 FQNEAQ (reference sequence). There are 15 residues in the CDR3. The DNA of the CDR3 is TGTGCCAGCAGCTGGGACAGGGGGTCCGCCGGGGAGCTGTTTTTT. Translated: CASSWDRGSAGELFF.

This clonotype is large within its sample. This chain connects TRBV20-1 to TRBJ2-2; D unclear. Germline values: CDR1 DFQATT, CDR2 SNEGSKA (reference sequence). The CDR3 has 13 amino acids. The V and J ends lost 0 bases and 5 bases respectively, with 7 bases between them. This CDR3 reads CSARDKRTGELFF. The CDR3 region has the DNA TGCAGTGCTAGAGATAAAAGAACCGGGGAGCTGTTTTTT.

As for this clonotype: With a much larger clone just one base away, this may be a read error. The chain recombines TRBV20-1 with TRBJ2-7; D perhaps matches TRBD2 (6 bases). CDR3 size: 12 residues. Germline-derived CDR1 and CDR2 are DFQATT and SNEGSKA (reference sequence). CDR3 loop: CSARDRGNGQHF. In nucleotides, the CDR3 is TGCAGTGCTAGAGATCGGGGGAACGGGCAGCACTTC.

This clonotype is judged large. The gene calls are TRBV30 and TRBJ1-2; D gene uncertain. This CDR3 contains 11 residues. The V and J ends lost 6 bases and 2 bases respectively, with 7 bases between them. The germline CDR1 and CDR2 sequences are GTSNPN and SVGIG (reference sequence). CDR3 DNA sequence: TGTGCCTGCTTTGAGAACTATGGCTACACCTTC. Residues: CACFENYGYTF.

The V call is TRBV9, the J call TRBJ1-3, with D possibly matching TRBD1 (6 bases). The V gene lost 7 bases and the J gene lost 0 bases, with 20 bases spanning the gap. Germline V gene lookup returns CDR1 SGDLS and CDR2 YYNGEE. The CDR3 has 17 residues. CDR3 sequence reads: CASGGGLPLSSGNTIYF. CDR3 nucleotide sequence: TGTGCCAGCGGGGGGGGCCTGCCTCTGAGCTCTGGAAACACCATATATTTT.

This clonotype is medium-sized. The chain recombines TRBV27 with TRBJ1-5; D is ambiguous. The CDR3 length is 13 residues. V was cut by 1 base and J by 4 bases, with 5 bases left in between. CDR1 MNHEY and CDR2 SMNVEV come from the germline V gene (reference sequence). This CDR3 is CASSLWGNQPQHF. The DNA of the CDR3 is TGTGCCAGCAGTTTATGGGGAAATCAGCCCCAGCATTTT.

By proportion, this clonotype is medium-sized. The chain links TRBV19 to TRBJ2-2; D is undetermined. This CDR3 is built from 13 residues. CDR1 LNHDA and CDR2 SQIVND come from the germline V gene (reference sequence). V lost 5 bases and J 4 bases, leaving 8 bases between the germline ends. This CDR3 reads CASSATSTGELFF. DNA of the CDR3: TGTGCCAGTAGTGCGACGAGCACCGGGGAGCTGTTTTTT.

This clonotype is large within its sample. The chain is built from TRBV5-4 and TRBJ1-1, with D perhaps TRBD1 (5 bases). Germline loops: CDR1 SGHNT, CDR2 YYREEE (reference sequence). V lost 6 bases, J lost 4 bases, and 19 bases lay in between. The CDR3 is 15 residues long. CDR3 in DNA: TGTGCCAGCACCTCGGAAGGCGGGGGGGGCACTGAAGCTTTCTTT. This sequence encodes CASTSEGGGGTEAFF.

This clonotype is judged large. This chain connects TRBV29-1 to TRBJ1-1, with D possibly TRBD1 on 6 matching bases. The V end was cut by 8 bases, the J end by 0 bases, with 13 bases between. The CDR3 is made up of 13 amino acids. In germline, CDR1 is SQVTM, CDR2 ANQGSEA. The CDR3 loop is CSFRTAMNTEAFF. The CDR3 DNA reads as TGCAGCTTCCGGACAGCCATGAACACTGAAGCTTTCTTT.

This clonotype was counted between two and nine times. Compared with germline, one end of the junction differs, possibly owing to a read error. The chain links TRBV29-1 to TRBJ2-3, with D maybe TRBD1 (6 bases). The CDR3 spans 14 residues. CDR1 is SQVTM, CDR2 ANQGSEA, per germline. CDR3 residues: CSATRQASTDMQYF. The CDR3 DNA reads TGCAGCGCTACCCGACAGGCTAGCACAGATATGCAGTATTTT.

In its sample, this clonotype is medium-sized. The V and J genes are TRBV6-2 or TRBV6-3 and TRBJ2-5; 13 bases match TRBD2. Germline CDR1 reads MNHEY; CDR2 reads SVGEGT. This CDR3 region has 15 residues. J lost 5 bases, V lost 2 bases, and 2 bases had no gene match. In DNA form, the CDR3 reads TGTGCCAGCAGTTACGGGACTAGCGGGATGGAGACCCAGTACTTC. This sequence encodes CASSYGTSGMETQYF.

Note on this clonotype: Since no conserved phenylalanine or tryptophan closes the CDR3, a read error is the likely cause. CDR3 nucleotide sequence: TGCAACGTCCTTATCGCTGAAGCTTTCGTT. The encoded protein is CNVLIAEAFV. The V gene is TRBV29-1, the J gene TRBJ1-1, with D hard to call. Germline assignment: CDR1 SQVTM and CDR2 ANQGSEA. The CDR3 runs to 10 residues.